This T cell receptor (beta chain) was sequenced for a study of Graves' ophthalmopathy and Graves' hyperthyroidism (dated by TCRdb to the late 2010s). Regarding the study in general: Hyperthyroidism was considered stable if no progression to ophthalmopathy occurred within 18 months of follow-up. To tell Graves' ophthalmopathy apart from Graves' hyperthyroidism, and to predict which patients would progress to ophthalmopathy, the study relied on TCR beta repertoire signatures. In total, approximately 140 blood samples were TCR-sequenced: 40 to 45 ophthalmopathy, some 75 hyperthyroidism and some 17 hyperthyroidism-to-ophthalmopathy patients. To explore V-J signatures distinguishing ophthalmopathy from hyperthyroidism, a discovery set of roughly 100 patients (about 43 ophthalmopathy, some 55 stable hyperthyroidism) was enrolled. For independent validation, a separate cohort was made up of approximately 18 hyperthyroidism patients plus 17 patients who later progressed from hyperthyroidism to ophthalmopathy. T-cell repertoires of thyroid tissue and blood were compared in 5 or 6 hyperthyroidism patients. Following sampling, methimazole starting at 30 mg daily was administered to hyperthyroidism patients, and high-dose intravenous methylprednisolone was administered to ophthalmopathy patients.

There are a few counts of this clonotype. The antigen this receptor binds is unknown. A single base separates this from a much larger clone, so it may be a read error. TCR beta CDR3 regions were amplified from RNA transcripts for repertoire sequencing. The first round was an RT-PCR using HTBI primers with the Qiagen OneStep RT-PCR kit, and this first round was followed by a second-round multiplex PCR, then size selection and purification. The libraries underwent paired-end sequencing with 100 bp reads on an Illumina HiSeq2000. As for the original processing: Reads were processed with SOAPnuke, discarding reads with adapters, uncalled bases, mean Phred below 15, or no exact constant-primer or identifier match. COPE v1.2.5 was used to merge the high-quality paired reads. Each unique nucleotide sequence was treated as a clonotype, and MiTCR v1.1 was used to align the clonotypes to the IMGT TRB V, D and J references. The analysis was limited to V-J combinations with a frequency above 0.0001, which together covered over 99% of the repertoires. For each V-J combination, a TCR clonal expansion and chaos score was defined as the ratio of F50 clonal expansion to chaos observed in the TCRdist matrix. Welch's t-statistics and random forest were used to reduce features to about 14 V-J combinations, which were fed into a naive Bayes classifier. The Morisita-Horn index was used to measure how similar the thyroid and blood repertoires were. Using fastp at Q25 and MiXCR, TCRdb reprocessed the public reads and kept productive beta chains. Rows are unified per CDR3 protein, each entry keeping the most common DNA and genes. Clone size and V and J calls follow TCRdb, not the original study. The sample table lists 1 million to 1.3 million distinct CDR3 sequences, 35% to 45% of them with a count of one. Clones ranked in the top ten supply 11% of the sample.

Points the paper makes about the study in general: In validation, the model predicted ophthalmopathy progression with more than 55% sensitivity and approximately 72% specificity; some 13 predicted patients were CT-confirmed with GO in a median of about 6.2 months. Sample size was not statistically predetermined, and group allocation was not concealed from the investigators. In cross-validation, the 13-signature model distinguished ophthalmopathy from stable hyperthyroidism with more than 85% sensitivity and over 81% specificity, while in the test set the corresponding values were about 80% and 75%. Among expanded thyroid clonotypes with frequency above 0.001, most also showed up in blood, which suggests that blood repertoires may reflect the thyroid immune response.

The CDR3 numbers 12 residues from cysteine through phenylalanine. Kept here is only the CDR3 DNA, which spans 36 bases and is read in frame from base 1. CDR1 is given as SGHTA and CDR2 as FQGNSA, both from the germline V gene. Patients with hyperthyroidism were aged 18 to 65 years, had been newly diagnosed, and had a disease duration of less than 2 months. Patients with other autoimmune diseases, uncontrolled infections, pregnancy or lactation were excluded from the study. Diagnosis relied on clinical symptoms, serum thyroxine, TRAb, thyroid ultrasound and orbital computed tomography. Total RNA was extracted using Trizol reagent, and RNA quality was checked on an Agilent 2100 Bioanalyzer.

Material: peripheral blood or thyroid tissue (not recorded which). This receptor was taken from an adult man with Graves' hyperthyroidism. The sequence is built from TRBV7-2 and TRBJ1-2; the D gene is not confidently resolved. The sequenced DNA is TGTGTCAGCAGCATGGGTGGCTATGGCTACACCTTC. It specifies CVSSMGGYGYTF.